Shown below are 2 T cell receptor beta chains from a single sample sequenced in a study of T cells in tuberculosis. The data were produced by immunoSEQ multiplex PCR, yet TCRdb's version contains in-frame clones alone and is incomplete. The table includes about 44,000 clones, roughly 96% detected once. The sequenced sample was PBMCs. Receptors originate from a donor aged 5-35 years with latent tuberculosis or without tuberculosis infection.

This clone showed up just once. The rearrangement uses TRBV7-2 and TRBJ2-3; 9 bases align to TRBD2. With V trimmed by 6 bases and J by 6 bases, 4 bases remained unmatched. The CDR3 contains 13 residues. Per germline, CDR1 SGHTA and CDR2 FQGNSA. For the CDR3, the DNA is TGTGCCAGCAGGGTAGCGGGAGTGGATACGCAGTATTTT. This translates into CASRVAGVDTQYF.

The V gene is TRBV19, the J gene TRBJ2-3; 9 bases align to TRBD2. Germline values: CDR1 LNHDA, CDR2 SQIVND (reference sequence). The CDR3 loop spans 16 amino acids. J was trimmed by 3 bases and V by 3 bases; bases with no gene match: 7. The CDR3 region is CASSMQTAGGTDTQYF. CDR3 sequence (DNA): TGTGCCAGTAGTATGCAAACAGCGGGGGGAACAGATACGCAGTATTTT. The entire variable domain, with the rest obtained from reference TRBV19 and TRBJ2-3, is as follows: DGGITQSPKYLFRKEGQNVTLSCEQNLNHDAMYWYRQDPGQGLRLIYYSQIVNDFQKGDIAEGYSVSREKKESFPLTVTSAQKNPTAFYLCASSMQTAGGTDTQYFGPGTRLTVL.